Listed here are 5 T cell receptor beta chains from one sample, sequenced in a study of vaccination effects on CD4 cells after COVID-19. In the ViraFEST assay, antigen-specific CD4+ clonotypes were identified by expansion after peptide-pool stimulation. Culture lasted roughly 9 days before CD4+ T cell isolation. Nucleocapsid antibodies stayed negative before and after vaccination, showing no earlier SARS-CoV-2 infection. The table came from immunoSEQ multiplex PCR; TCRdb's copy has only in-frame clones and leaves some out. The data contain about 41,000 clones, around 77% of them seen just once; the ten biggest clones take up approximately 2.9%. These receptors lack a known antigen. The sample in question was CD4+ T cells from PBMCs cultured with HCoV-NL63 spike peptides, obtained before COVID-19 vaccination. All receptors come from a human donor who received a COVID-19 vaccine.

A few counts support this clone. The chain couples TRBV28 to TRBJ1-2; D remains ambiguous. V was cut by 6 bases and J by 8 bases, with 13 bases left in between. CDR3 size: 12 residues. CDR1 MDHEN and CDR2 SYDVKM come from the germline V gene. The CDR3 region has the DNA TGTGCCAGCAGGGACGGACGTATCGGCTACACCTTC. This sequence encodes CASRDGRIGYTF.

This chain links TRBV3-1 (or the pseudogene TRBV3-2) with TRBJ2-6; D is perhaps TRBD2 (6 bases). The CDR3 sequence is 16 residues long. Trimming took off 0 bases at V and 2 bases at J, with 8 bases between the two ends. The V gene's germline CDR1 is LGHDT and CDR2 YNNKEL (reference sequence). This CDR3 reads CASSQDRGAGANVLTF. As DNA, the CDR3 is TGTGCCAGCAGCCAAGATCGCGGGGCTGGGGCCAACGTCCTGACTTTC.

The rearrangement links TRBV11-3 to TRBJ2-7; D unclear. The CDR3 is 10 residues long. Germline V gene sequence: CDR1 SGHNT, CDR2 YENEEA. The CDR3 nucleotides are TGTGCCAGCAGCTCCCACGAGCAGTACGTC. It codes for CASSSHEQYV.

The sample holds a few counts of this clone. The chain uses TRBV27 and TRBJ1-4; D is possibly TRBD1 (6 bases). Trimming stripped 5 bases from V and 7 bases from J, with 20 bases between. Germline V lookup: CDR1 MNHEY, CDR2 SMNVEV (reference sequence). The CDR3 covers 16 residues. The CDR3 coding sequence is TGTGCCAGCAGTGGCCAGGGGAATATGGCTGTTGAAAAACTGTTTTTT. It encodes CASSGQGNMAVEKLFF.

The rearrangement joins TRBV10-3 to TRBJ1-1, with D tentatively TRBD1 (5 bases). Deletions cut 7 bases from V and 4 bases from J, with 16 bases between. This CDR3 is built from 14 residues. Looked up from germline, CDR1 is ENHRY and CDR2 is SYGVKD. The CDR3 loop reads CAIIRGQGSTEAFF. The CDR3 bases are TGTGCCATCATCAGAGGCCAGGGTTCCACTGAAGCTTTCTTT.